This T cell receptor (beta chain) was sequenced for a study of patients and donors after allogeneic stem cell transplantation. This clonotype showed up just a few times. One entry per CDR3 protein, called by TCRdb with MiXCR from the RT-PCR reads. The table lists about a million distinct CDR3 sequences, about a sixth of them singletons. The CDR3 extends over 12 amino acids. V was trimmed by 6 bases and J by 4 bases, leaving 9 bases between them. The TCR comes from a human donor who was either an allogeneic HSCT recipient or a stem cell or donor lymphocyte infusion donor (not recorded which). It is not recorded whose cells these are; they may come from a transplant donor. The sample consisted of blood, either unsorted or a sorted T cell fraction (not recorded which). The chain carries TRBV12-3 or TRBV12-4 and TRBJ1-2; TRBD1 is a possible D gene (5 bases). CDR3 nucleotides: TGTGCCAGCAGGGGGACTTTCTATGGCTACACCTTC. Residues: CASRGTFYGYTF.